The rows below give T cell receptor beta chains drawn from one sample of a study of beta chain features in type 1 diabetes. Assay used: immunoSEQ multiplex PCR; TCRdb lists only in-frame clones, some missing. The sample lists tens of thousands of clones, roughly 60% seen once, with about 2.2% in the top ten. The sequenced sample was Tregs from blood. These receptor sequences come from a woman aged 18 to 35 in good health. The CDR3 runs from the conserved cysteine through the conserved F or W. Fields, in order: D gene, V gene, J gene, CDR3 protein. The D gene is left open where the match is weak.

-	TRBV6-1	TRBJ2-1	CASTKPPNNEQFF
TRBD1	TRBV7-8	TRBJ1-2	CASSLGGQGEGYTF
TRBD2	TRBV5-6	TRBJ2-1	CASNLLSGGRYNEQFF
TRBD2	TRBV7-9	TRBJ2-6	CASSSPPGLATGANVLTF
TRBD1	TRBV7-2	TRBJ1-2	CASSLLQGNYGYTF
-	TRBV5-1	TRBJ2-1	CASSLGGTSTRGRYYNEQFF
-	TRBV11-2	TRBJ1-2	CASSIRREAYGYTF
-	TRBV19	TRBJ1-5	CASSLAGVRHQPQHF
TRBD2	TRBV6-5	TRBJ2-3	CASSAGTSGNTQYF
-	TRBV6-1	-	CASSERPDRGEQYF
TRBD2	TRBV6-6	TRBJ2-2	CASSYRGGNTGELFF
TRBD1	TRBV2	TRBJ2-1	CASSRTGSSYNEQFF
TRBD1	TRBV18	TRBJ2-3	CASSPYLTQGAADTQYF
-	TRBV4-3	TRBJ2-5	CASSQDDRGETQYF
-	TRBV7-7	TRBJ2-3	CASSDLRVARTDTQYF
-	TRBV20-1	TRBJ1-4	CSVRLAEKLFF
TRBD1	TRBV18	TRBJ2-5	CASSPTPTGGRETQYF
-	TRBV5-1	TRBJ2-7	CASRARDYEQYF
-	TRBV11-2	TRBJ1-6	CASSLVGTNSPLHF
TRBD2	TRBV4-2	TRBJ2-3	CASSLGTSGGAGDTQYF
TRBD1	TRBV5-4	TRBJ1-1	CASSPRVGGLNTEAFF
TRBD1	TRBV5-1	TRBJ2-3	CASSAGQGSDTQYF
-	TRBV29-1	TRBJ2-2	CSVAGGRANTGELFF
-	TRBV30	TRBJ1-2	CAWRSGVHYGYTF
TRBD1	TRBV5-8	TRBJ1-5	CASSPRTGRDQPQHF
-	TRBV6-6	TRBJ1-3	CASSYATQYSGNTIYF
TRBD2	TRBV2	TRBJ2-5	CASSWGGGLVETQYF
TRBD1	TRBV7-6	TRBJ1-1	CASSPTGGMGTEAFF
-	TRBV5-1	TRBJ2-1	CASSLPLRKSHGSYNEQFF
-	TRBV18	TRBJ2-7	CASSPPGPYEQYF
-	TRBV7-9	TRBJ1-2	CASSLGRGYTF
-	TRBV30	TRBJ2-3	CAWSAYAITDTQYF
TRBD2	TRBV7-2	TRBJ2-3	CASSLSSGSYTQYF
TRBD2	TRBV30	TRBJ2-7	CAWSLAGGPGEQYF
-	TRBV18	TRBJ2-5	CASSPGFQETQYF
-	TRBV25-1	TRBJ2-3	CASNSAADTDTQYF
-	TRBV2	TRBJ2-7	CASSEAGRGSYEQYF
TRBD1	TRBV5-1	TRBJ2-2	CASSLEQGSGELFF
-	TRBV12-5	TRBJ1-4	CASGLGQATNEKLFF
-	TRBV6-1	TRBJ2-5	CASVREPQETQYF
-	TRBV10-3	TRBJ2-1	CAISASSLYNEQFF
-	TRBV7-2	TRBJ1-4	CASSLGQDNEKLFF